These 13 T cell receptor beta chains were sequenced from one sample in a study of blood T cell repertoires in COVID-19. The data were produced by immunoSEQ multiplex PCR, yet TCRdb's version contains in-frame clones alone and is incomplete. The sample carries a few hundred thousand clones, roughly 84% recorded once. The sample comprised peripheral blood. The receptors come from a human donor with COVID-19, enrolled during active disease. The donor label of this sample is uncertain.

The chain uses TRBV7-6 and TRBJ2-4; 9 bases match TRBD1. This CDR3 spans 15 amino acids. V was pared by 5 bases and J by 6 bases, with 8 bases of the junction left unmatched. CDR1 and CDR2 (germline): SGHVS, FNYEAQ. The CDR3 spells CASSPSGTGLNIQYF. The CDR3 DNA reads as TGTGCCAGCAGCCCATCAGGGACAGGGTTAAACATTCAGTACTTC.

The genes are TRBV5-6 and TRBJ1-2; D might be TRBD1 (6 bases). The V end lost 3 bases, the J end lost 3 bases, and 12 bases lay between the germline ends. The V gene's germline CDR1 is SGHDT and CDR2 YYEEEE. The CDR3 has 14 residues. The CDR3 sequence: CASSSRTAHYGYTF. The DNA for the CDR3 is TGTGCCAGCAGCTCGCGGACAGCCCACTATGGCTACACCTTC.

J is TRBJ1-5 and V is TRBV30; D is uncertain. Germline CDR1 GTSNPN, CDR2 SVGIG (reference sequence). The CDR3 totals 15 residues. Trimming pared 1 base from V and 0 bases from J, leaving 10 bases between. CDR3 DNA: TGTGCCTGGAGTGCCTCGGGGAATAGCAATCAGCCCCAGCATTTT. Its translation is CAWSASGNSNQPQHF.

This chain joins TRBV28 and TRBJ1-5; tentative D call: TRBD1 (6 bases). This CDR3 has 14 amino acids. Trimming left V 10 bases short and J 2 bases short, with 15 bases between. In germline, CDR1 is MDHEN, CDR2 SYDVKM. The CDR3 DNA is TGTGCCATTCAGGGGTATAGGGGCAATCAGCCCCAGCATTTT. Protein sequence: CAIQGYRGNQPQHF.

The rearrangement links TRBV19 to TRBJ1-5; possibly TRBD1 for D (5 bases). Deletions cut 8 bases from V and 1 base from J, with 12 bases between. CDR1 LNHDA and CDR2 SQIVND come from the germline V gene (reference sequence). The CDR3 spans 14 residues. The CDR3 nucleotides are TGTGCCAGTCCAAGGGGCCCAAGCAATCAGCCCCAGCATTTT. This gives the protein CASPRGPSNQPQHF.

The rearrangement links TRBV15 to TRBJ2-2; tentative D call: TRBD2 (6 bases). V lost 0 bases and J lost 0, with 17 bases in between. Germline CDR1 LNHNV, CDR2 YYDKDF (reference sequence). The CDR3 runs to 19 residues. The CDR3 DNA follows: TGTGCCACCAGCAGAGAAGGTCCTAGCGCGATAACGAACACCGGGGAGCTGTTTTTT. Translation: CATSREGPSAITNTGELFF.

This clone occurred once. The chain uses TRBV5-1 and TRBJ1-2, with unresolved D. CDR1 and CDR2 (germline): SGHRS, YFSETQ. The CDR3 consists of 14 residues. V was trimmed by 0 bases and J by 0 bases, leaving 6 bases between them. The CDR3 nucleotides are TGCGCCAGCAGCTTGGATTATCCTAACTATGGCTACACCTTC. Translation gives CASSLDYPNYGYTF.

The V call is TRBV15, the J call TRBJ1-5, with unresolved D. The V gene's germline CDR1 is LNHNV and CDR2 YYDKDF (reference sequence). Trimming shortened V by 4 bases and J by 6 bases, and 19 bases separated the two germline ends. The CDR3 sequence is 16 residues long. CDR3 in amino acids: CATSTTRSSGPQPQHF. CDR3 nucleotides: TGTGCCACCAGCACCACCAGGAGCAGCGGGCCTCAGCCCCAGCATTTT.

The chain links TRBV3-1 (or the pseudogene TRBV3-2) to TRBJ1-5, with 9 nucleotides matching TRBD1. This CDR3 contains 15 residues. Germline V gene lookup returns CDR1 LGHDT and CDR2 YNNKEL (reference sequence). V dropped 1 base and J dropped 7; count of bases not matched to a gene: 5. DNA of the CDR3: TGTGCCAGCAGCCAAGGGACAGGGGAAGGCCAGCCCCAGCATTTT. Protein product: CASSQGTGEGQPQHF.

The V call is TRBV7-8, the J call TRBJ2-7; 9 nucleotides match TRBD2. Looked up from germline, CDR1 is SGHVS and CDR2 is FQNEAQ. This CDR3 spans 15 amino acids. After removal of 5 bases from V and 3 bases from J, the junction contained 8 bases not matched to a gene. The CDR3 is CASSPLVSGSYEQYF. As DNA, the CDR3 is TGTGCCAGCAGCCCCCTGGTTAGCGGGAGCTACGAGCAGTACTTC.

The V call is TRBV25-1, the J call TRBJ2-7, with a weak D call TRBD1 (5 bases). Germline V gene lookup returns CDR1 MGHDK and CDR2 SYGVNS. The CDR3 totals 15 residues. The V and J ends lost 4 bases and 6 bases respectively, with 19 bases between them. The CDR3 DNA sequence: TGTGCCAGCAGTGGCCAATGGGGCGGCTCCGGCGAGCAGTACTTC. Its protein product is CASSGQWGGSGEQYF.

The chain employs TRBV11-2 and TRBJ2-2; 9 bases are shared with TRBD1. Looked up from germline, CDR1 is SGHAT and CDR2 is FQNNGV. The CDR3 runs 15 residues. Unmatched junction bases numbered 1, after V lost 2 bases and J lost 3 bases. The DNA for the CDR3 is TGTGCCAGCAGCTTAAGACAGGGGGACACCGGGGAGCTGTTTTTT. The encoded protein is CASSLRQGDTGELFF.

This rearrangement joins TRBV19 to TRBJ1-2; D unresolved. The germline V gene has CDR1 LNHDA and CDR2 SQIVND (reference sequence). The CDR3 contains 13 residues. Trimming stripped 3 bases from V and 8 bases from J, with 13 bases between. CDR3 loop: CASSINLPRGYTF. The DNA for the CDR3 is TGTGCCAGTAGTATTAACCTCCCGAGGGGCTACACCTTC.